The table lists the clone carrying this T cell receptor beta chain with a few counts. Its matching antigen is unknown. This sample is part of a study of response to subunit inactivated influenza vaccine. Overall study findings and caveats: Authors proposed each seasonal influenza vaccination draws in few new T cells.

TCRdb re-called the RT-PCR reads through MiXCR, storing one row per CDR3 protein. The sample includes just over 300,000 distinct CDR3 sequences, about 20% seen only once; the top ten take about a tenth. Germline assignment: CDR1 SGHRS and CDR2 YFSETQ. V gave up 4 bases and J gave up 0 bases; unmatched junction bases: 4. The CDR3 extends over 17 amino acids. This TCR was recovered from a man between 45 and 75 years old who received an inactivated influenza vaccine. The rearrangement links TRBV5-1 to TRBJ2-6; 10 nucleotides align to TRBD1. Sequencing used PBMCs from blood, obtained approximately 22 months after vaccination. Here the CDR3 reads CASSQGQGSSGANVLTF. CDR3 nucleotides: TGCGCCAGCAGCCAGGGACAGGGGAGCTCTGGGGCCAACGTCCTGACTTTC.